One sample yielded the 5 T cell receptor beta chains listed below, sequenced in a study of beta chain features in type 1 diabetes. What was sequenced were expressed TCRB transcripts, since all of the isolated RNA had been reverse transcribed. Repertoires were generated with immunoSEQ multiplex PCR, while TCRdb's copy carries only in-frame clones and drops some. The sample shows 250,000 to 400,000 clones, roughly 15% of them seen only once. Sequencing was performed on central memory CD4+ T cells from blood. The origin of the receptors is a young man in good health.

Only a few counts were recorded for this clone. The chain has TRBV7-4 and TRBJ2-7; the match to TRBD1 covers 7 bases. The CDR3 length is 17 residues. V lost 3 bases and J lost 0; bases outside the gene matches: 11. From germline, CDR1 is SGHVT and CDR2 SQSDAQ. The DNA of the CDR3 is TGTGCCAGCAGCTTTGGACAGGTCCTTACGATCTCCTACGAGCAGTACGTC. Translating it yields CASSFGQVLTISYEQYV.

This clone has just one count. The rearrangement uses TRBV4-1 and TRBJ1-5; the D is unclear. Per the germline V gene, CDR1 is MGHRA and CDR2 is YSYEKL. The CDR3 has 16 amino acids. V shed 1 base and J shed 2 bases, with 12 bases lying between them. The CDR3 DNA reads TGCGCCAGCAGCCAAGGGGGAGTCTACGGCAATCAGCCCCAGCATTTT. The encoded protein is CASSQGGVYGNQPQHF.

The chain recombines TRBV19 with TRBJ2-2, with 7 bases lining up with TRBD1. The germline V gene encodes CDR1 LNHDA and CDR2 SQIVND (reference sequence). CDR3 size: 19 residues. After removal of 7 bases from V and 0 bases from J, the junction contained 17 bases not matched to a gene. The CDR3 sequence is CASNPGPGGHWSNTGELFF. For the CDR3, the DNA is TGTGCCAGTAACCCCGGGCCAGGGGGTCACTGGTCGAACACCGGGGAGCTGTTTTTT.

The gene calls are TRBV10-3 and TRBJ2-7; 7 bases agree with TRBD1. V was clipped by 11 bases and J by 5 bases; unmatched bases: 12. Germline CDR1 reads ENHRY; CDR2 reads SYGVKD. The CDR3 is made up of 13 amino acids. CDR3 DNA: TGTGCCGCCAGGGGGAGTCTAAGCAACGAGCAGTACGTC. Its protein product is CAARGSLSNEQYV.

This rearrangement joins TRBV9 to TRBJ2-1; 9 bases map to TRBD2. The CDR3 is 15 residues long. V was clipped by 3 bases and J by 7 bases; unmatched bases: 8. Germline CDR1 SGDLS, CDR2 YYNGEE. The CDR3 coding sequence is TGTGCCAGCAGCGCAATAGCGGGAGTAGGGAATGAGCAGTTCTTC. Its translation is CASSAIAGVGNEQFF.